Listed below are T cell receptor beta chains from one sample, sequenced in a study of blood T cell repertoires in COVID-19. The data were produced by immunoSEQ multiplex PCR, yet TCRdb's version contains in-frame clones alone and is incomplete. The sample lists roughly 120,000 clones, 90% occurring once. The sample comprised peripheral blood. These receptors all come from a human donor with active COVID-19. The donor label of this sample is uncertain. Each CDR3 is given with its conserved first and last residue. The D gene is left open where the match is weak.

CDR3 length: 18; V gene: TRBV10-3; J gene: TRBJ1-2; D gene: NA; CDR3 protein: CAISESSGPVALPYGYTF; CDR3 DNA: TGTGCCATCAGTGAGTCATCAGGTCCTGTTGCCCTTCCCTATGGCTACACCTTC
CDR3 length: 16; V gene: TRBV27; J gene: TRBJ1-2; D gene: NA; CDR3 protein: CASSAILDTGSHGYTF; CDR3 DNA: TGTGCCAGCAGTGCCATCCTAGATACGGGTTCGCATGGCTACACCTTC
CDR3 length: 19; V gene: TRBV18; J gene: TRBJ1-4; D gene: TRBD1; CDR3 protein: CASSPFPGQGKTANEKLFF; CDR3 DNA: TGTGCCAGCTCACCATTCCCTGGACAGGGGAAAACGGCTAATGAAAAACTGTTTTTT
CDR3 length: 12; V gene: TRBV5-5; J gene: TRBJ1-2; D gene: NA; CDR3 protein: CASSLREFGYTF; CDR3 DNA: TGTGCCAGCAGCTTGAGGGAGTTTGGCTACACCTTC
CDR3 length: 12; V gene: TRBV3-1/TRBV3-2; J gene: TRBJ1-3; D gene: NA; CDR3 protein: CASSPSGNTIYF; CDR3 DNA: TGTGCCAGCAGCCCCTCGGGAAACACCATATATTTT
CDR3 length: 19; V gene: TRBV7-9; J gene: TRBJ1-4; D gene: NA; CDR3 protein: CASSSRQLGVLSTNEKLFF; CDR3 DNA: TGTGCCAGCAGCTCACGACAGTTAGGGGTTTTATCAACTAATGAAAAACTGTTTTTT
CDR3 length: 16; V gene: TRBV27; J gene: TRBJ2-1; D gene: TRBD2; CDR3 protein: CASTRTSGDPFNEQFF; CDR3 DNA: TGTGCCAGCACCAGGACTAGCGGGGATCCTTTTAATGAGCAGTTCTTC
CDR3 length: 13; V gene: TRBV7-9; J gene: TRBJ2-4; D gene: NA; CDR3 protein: CASSPLGENIQYF; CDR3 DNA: TGTGCCAGCAGCCCCCTGGGAGAGAACATTCAGTACTTC
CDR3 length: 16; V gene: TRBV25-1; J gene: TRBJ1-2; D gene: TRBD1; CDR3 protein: CASSEFFTGGEYGYTF; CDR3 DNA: TGTGCCAGCAGTGAATTCTTCACAGGGGGCGAGTATGGCTACACCTTC
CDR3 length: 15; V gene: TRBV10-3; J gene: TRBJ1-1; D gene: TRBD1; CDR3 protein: CAIREETGGHTEAFF; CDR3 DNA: TGTGCCATCAGGGAGGAAACAGGGGGCCACACTGAAGCTTTCTTT
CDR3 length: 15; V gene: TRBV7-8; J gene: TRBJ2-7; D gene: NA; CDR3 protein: CASSGSGLSSYEQYF; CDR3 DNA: TGTGCCAGCAGCGGATCGGGGTTGAGCTCCTACGAGCAGTACTTC
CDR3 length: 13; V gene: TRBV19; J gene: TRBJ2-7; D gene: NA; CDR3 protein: CASSPGTTYEQYF; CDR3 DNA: TGTGCCAGTAGTCCAGGGACAACCTACGAGCAGTACTTC
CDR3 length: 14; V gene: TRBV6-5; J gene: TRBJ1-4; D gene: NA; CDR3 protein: CASKETGRDEKLFF; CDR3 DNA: TGTGCCAGCAAAGAGACAGGCCGGGATGAAAAACTGTTTTTT
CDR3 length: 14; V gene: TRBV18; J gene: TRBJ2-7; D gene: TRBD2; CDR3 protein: CASSPRGNSYEQYF; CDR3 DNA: TGTGCCAGCTCACCGCGGGGGAACTCCTACGAGCAGTACTTC
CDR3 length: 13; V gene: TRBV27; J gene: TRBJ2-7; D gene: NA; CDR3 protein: CASGWTANYEQYF; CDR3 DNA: TGTGCCAGCGGATGGACAGCGAACTACGAGCAGTACTTC